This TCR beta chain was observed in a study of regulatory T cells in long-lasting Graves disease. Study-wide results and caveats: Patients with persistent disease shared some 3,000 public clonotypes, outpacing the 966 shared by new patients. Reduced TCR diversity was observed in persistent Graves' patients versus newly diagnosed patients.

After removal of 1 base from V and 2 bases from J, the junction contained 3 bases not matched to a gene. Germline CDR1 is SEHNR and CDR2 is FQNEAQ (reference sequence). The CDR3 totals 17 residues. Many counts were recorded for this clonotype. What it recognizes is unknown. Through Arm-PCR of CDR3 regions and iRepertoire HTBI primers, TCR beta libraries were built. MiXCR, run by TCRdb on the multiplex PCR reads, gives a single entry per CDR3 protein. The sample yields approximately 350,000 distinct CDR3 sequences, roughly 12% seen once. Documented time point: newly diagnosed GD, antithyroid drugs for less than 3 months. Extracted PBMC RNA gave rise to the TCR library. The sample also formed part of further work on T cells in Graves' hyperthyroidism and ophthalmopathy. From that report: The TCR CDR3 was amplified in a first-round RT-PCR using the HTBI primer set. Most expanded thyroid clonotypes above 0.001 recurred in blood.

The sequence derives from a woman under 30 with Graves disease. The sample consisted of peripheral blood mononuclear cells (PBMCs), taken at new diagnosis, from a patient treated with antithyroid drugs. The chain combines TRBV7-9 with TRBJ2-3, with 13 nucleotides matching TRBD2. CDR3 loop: CASSLVGLAGVTDTQYF. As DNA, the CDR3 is TGTGCCAGCAGCTTAGTAGGACTAGCGGGAGTCACAGATACGCAGTATTTT. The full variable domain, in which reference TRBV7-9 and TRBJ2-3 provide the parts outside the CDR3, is DTGVSQNPRHKITKRGQNVTFRCDPISEHNRLYWYRQTLGQGPEFLTYFQNEAQLEKSRLLSDRFSAERPKGSFSTLEIQRTEQGDSAMYLCASSLVGLAGVTDTQYFGPGTRLTVL.